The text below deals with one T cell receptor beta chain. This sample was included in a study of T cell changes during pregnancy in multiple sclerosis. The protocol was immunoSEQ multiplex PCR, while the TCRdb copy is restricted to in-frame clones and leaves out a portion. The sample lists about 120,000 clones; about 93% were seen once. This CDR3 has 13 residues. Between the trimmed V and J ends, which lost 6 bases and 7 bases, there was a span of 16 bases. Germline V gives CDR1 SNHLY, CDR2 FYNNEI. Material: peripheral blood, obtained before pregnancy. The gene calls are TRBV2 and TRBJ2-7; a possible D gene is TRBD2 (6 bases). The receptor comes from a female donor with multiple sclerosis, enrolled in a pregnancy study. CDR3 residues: CASRQDYVREQYF. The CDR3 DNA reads TGTGCCAGCAGGCAGGACTATGTCCGGGAGCAGTACTTC.